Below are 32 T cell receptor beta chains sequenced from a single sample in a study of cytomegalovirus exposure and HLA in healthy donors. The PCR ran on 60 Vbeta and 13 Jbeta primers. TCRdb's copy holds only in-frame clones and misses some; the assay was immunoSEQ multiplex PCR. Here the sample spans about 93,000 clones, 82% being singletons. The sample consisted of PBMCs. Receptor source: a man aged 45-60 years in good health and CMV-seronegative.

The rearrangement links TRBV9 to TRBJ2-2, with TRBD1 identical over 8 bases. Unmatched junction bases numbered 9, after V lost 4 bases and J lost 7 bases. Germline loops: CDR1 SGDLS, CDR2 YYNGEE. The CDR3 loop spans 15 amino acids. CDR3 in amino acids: CASSRVAGGHGELFF. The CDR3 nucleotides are TGTGCCAGCAGCCGGGTGGCAGGGGGCCACGGGGAGCTGTTTTTT.

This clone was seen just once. CDR3 DNA sequence: TGTGCCAGCAGAAGATTTAGCGGGGAAAACTACGAGCAGTACTTC. Amino acids: CASRRFSGENYEQYF. The J gene is TRBJ2-7, the V gene TRBV27; 8 bases align to TRBD2. The CDR3 spans 15 residues. The ends lost 6 bases at V and 3 bases at J; junction bases unmatched: 10. Germline V gene lookup returns CDR1 MNHEY and CDR2 SMNVEV (reference sequence).

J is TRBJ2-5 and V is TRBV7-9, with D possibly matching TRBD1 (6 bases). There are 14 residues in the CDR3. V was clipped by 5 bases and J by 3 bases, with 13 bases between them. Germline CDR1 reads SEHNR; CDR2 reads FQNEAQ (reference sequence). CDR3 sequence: CASSPPNREETQYF. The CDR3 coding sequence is TGTGCCAGCAGCCCCCCGAACAGGGAAGAGACCCAGTACTTC.

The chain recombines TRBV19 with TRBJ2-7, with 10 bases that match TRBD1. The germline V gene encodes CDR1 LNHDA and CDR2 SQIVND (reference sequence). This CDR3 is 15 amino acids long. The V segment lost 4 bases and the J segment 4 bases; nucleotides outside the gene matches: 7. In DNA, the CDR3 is TGTGCCAGTAGTAACTTCGGGACAGGGGAGTACGAGCAGTACTTC. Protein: CASSNFGTGEYEQYF.

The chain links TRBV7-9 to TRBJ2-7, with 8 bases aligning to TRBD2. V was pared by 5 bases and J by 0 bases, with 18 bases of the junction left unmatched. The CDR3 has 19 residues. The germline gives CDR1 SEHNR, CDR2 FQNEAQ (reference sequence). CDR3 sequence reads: CASSPGRVAGSLSSYEQYF. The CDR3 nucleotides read TGTGCCAGCAGCCCAGGTAGGGTAGCGGGAAGTCTCTCCTCCTACGAGCAGTACTTC.

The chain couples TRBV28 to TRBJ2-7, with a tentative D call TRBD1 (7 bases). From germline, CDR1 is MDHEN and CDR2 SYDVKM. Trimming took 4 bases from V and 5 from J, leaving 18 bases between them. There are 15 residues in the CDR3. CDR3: CASSSVLTGRNEQYF. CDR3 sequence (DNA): TGTGCCAGCAGTTCGGTGCTGACAGGGAGGAACGAGCAGTACTTC.

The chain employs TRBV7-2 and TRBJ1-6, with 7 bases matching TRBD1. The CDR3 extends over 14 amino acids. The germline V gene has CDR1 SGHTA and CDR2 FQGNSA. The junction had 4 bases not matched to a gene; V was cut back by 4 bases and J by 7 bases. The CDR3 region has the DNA TGTGCCAGCAGCTATCGGGACAGCAATTCACCCCTCCACTTT. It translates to CASSYRDSNSPLHF.

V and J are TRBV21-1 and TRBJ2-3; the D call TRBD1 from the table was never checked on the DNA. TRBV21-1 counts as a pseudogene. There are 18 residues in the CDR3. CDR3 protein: CASSREGWDSGCSDTQYF. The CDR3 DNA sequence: TGTGCCAGCAGCAGAGAAGGGTGGGACAGTGGTTGTTCAGATACGCAGTATTTT.

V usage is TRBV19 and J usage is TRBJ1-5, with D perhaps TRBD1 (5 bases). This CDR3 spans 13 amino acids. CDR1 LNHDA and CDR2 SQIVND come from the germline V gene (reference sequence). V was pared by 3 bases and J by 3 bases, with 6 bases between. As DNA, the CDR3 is TGTGCCAGTAGTATGGACATCAATCAGCCCCAGCATTTT. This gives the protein CASSMDINQPQHF.

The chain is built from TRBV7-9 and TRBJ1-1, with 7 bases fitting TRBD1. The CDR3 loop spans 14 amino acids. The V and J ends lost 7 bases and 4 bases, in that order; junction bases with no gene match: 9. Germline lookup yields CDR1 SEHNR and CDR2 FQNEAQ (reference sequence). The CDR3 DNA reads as TGTGCCAGCAACACACAGGGGTTGGGCACTGAAGCTTTCTTT. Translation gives CASNTQGLGTEAFF.

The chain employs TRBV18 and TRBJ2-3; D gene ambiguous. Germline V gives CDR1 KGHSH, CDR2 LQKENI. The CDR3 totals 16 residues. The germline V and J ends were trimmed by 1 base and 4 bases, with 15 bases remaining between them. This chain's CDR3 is CASSPLREHLPDTQYF. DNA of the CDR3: TGTGCCAGCTCACCACTTAGAGAGCATCTTCCAGATACGCAGTATTTT. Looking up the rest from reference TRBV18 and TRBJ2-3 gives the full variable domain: NAGVMQNPRHLVRRRGQEARLRCSPMKGHSHVYWYRQLPEEGLKFMVYLQKENIIDESGMPKERFSAEFPKEGPSILRIQQVVRGDSAAYFCASSPLREHLPDTQYFGPGTRLTVL.

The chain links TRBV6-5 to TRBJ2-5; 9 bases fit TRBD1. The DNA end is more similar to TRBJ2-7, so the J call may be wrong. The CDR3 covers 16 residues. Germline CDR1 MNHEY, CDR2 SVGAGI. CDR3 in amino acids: CASSYSIRDRAYEQYF. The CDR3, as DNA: TGTGCCAGCAGTTACTCGATCCGGGACAGGGCCTACGAGCAGTACTTC.

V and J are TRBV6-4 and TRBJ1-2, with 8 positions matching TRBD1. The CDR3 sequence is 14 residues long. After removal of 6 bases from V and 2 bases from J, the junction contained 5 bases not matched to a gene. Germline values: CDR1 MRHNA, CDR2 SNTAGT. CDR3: CASRPGQANYGYTF. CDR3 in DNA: TGTGCCAGCAGGCCGGGACAGGCAAACTATGGCTACACCTTC.

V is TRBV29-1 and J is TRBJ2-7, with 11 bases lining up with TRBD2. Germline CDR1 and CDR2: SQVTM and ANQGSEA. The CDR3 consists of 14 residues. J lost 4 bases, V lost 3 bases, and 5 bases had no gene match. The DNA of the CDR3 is TGCAGCGTTGAGACACTAGCGGGAGAGTACGAGCAGTACTTC. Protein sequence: CSVETLAGEYEQYF.

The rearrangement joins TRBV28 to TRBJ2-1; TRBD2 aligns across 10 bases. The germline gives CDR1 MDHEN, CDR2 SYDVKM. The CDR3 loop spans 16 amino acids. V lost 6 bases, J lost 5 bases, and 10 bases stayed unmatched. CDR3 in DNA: TGTGCCAGCAGCGTCCCCGGGACTAGCGTTGACAATGAGCAGTTCTTC. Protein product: CASSVPGTSVDNEQFF.

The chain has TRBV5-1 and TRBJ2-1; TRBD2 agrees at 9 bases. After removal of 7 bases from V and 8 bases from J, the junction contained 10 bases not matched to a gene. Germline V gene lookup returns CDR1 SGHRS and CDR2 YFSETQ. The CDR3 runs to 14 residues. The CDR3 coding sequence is TGCGCCAGCTCCCCTAGCGGGATAGGGGATGAGCAGTTCTTC. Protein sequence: CASSPSGIGDEQFF.

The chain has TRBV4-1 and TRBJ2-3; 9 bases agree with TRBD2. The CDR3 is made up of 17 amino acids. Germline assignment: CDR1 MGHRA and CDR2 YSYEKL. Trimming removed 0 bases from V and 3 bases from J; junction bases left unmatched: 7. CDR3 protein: CASSQDRIAGATDTQYF. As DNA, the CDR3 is TGCGCCAGCAGCCAAGATCGGATAGCGGGAGCAACAGATACGCAGTATTTT.

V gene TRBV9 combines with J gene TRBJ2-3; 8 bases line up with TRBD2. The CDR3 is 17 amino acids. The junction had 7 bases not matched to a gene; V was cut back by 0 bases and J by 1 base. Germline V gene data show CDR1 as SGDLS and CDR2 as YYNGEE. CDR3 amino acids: CASSVERGAGGTDTQYF. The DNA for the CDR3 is TGTGCCAGCAGCGTAGAAAGGGGAGCGGGGGGCACAGATACGCAGTATTTT.

CDR3 sequence reads: CASSSASGQGGETQYF. In nucleotides, the CDR3 is TGTGCCAGCAGCTCAGCATCGGGACAGGGTGGGGAGACCCAGTACTTC. This chain links TRBV7-2 with TRBJ2-5; 9 bases match TRBD1. V dropped 4 bases and J dropped 5; count of bases not matched to a gene: 11. Germline values: CDR1 SGHTA, CDR2 FQGNSA. This CDR3 has 16 amino acids.

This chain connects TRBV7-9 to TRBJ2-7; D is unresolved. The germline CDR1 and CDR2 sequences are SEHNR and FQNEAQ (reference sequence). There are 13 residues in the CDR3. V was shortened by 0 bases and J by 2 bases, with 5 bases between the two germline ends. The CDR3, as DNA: TGTGCCAGCAGCTTAGCGAGCCCCTACGAGCAGTACTTC. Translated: CASSLASPYEQYF.

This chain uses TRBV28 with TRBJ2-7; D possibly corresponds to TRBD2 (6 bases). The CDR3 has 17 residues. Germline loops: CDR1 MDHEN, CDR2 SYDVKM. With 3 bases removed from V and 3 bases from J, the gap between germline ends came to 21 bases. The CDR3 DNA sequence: TGTGCCAGCAGTTTCCCCCCGGGTGAGGGAGCGGGCTACGAGCAGTACTTC. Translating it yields CASSFPPGEGAGYEQYF.

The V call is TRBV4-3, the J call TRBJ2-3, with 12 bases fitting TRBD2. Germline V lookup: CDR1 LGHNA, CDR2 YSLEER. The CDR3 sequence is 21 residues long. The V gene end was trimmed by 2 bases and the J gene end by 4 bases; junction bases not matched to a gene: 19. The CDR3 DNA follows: TGCGCCAGCAGCCAACGTTTTTCTCCCGAGATGACTAGCGGGAGCCCAGATACGCAGTATTTT. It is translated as CASSQRFSPEMTSGSPDTQYF.

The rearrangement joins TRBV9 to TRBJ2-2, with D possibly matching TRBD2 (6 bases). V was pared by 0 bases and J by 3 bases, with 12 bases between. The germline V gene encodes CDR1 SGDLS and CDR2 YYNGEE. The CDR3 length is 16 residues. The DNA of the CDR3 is TGTGCCAGCAGCGTAGATGGGCGGGACGACACCGGGGAGCTGTTTTTT. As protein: CASSVDGRDDTGELFF.

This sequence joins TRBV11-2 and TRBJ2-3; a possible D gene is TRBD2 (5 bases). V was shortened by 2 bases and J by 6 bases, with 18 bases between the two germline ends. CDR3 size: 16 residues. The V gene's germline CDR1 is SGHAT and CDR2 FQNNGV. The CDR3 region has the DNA TGTGCCAGCAGCTTAATGAGAAGCGGTAAACGGGATACGCAGTATTTT. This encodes CASSLMRSGKRDTQYF.

The CDR3 DNA is TGTGCCAGCAGCTCCCCCGATGGAGTGAGCACAGATACGCAGTATTTT. Encoded protein: CASSSPDGVSTDTQYF. This chain joins TRBV7-2 and TRBJ2-3; no clear D gene. Trimming shortened V by 4 bases and J by 0 bases, and 14 bases separated the two germline ends. The CDR3 extends over 16 amino acids. Germline V gene data show CDR1 as SGHTA and CDR2 as FQGNSA.

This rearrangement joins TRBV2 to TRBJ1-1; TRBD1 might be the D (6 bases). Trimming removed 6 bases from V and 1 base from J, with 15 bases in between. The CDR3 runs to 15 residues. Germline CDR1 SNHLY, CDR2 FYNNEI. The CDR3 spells CASRLDRRRNTEAFF. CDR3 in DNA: TGTGCCAGCAGACTAGACAGGAGGAGGAACACTGAAGCTTTCTTT. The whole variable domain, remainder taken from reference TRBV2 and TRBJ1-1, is EPEVTQTPSHQVTQMGQEVILRCVPISNHLYFYWYRQILGQKVEFLVSFYNNEISEKSEIFDDQFSVERPDGSNFTLKIRSTKLEDSAMYFCASRLDRRRNTEAFFGQGTRLTVV.

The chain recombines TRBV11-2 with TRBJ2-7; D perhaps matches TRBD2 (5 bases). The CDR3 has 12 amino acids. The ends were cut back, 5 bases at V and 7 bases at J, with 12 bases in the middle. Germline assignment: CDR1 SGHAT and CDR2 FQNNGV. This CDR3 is CASSQDSREQYF. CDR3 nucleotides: TGTGCCAGCAGCCAGGACTCCAGGGAGCAGTACTTC.

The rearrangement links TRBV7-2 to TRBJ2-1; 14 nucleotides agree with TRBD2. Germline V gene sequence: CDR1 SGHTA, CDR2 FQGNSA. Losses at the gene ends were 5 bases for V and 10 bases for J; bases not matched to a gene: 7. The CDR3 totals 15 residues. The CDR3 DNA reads TGTGCCAGCAGCCATCGACTAGCGGGAGGGGAAGAGCAGTTCTTC. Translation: CASSHRLAGGEEQFF.

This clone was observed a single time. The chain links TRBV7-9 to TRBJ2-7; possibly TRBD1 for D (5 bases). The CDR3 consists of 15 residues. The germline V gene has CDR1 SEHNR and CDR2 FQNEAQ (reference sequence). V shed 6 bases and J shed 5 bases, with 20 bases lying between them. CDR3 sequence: CASRPRTRGWDEQYF. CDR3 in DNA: TGTGCCAGCAGACCCCGAACAAGGGGTTGGGACGAGCAGTACTTC.

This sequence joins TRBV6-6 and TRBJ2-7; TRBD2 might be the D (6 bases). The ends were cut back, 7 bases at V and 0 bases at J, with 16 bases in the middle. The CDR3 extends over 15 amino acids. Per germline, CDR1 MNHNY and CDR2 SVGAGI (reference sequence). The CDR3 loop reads CASKFSGEASYEQYF. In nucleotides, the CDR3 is TGTGCCAGCAAGTTTTCGGGGGAGGCCTCCTACGAGCAGTACTTC.

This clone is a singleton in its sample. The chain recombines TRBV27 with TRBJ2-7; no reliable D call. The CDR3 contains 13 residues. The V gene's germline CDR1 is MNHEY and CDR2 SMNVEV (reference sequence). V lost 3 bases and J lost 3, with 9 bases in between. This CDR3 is CASSFLGGYEQYF. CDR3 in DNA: TGTGCCAGCAGTTTCCTAGGCGGCTACGAGCAGTACTTC.

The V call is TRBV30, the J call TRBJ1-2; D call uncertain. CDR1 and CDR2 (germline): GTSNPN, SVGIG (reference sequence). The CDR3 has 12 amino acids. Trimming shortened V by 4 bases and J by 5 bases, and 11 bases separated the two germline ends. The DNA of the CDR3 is TGTGCCTGGACCCCCGGCGGGTATGGCTACACCTTC. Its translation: CAWTPGGYGYTF. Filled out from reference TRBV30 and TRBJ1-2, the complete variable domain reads SQTIHQWPATLVQPVGSPLSLECTVEGTSNPNLYWYRQAAGRGLQLLFYSVGIGQISSEVPQNLSASRPQDRQFILSSKKLLLSDSGFYLCAWTPGGYGYTFGSGTRLTVV.